This TCR beta chain is from a study of CD8+CD57+ T cells in acquired aplastic anemia. At the level of the study: 3.2 ug was the average amount of DNA from sorted CD4+ and CD8+ cells. Healthy donors averaged approximately 9.8 million reads for CD4+ cells.

Overall study findings and caveats: In CD8+ cells, Simpson's diversity showed no significant difference between patients and controls. Common to patients and controls were twenty-nine CD8+ CDR3 sequences.

Investigators profiled TCR beta VDJ and CDR3 from genomic DNA template. A single record per CDR3 protein comes from TCRdb applying MiXCR to the reads. In the table there are 40,000 or so distinct CDR3 sequences, more than 75% of which are singletons. CDR1 is DFQATT and CDR2 is SNEGSKA in the germline V gene (reference sequence). Between the trimmed V and J ends, which lost 1 base and 9 bases, there was a span of 16 bases. This CDR3 region has 13 residues. A remark on this clonotype: Its target is not known.

The rearrangement uses TRBV20-1 and TRBJ2-7; D is unclear. The specimen sequenced was sorted CD4+, CD8+, or CD8+CD57+ T cells (not recorded which) from PBMCs. The receptor's source is a human donor in good health, serving as a control. The CDR3 sequence is CSARAMSDAWQYF. The CDR3 DNA reads TGCAGTGCTAGAGCGATGTCGGATGCCTGGCAGTACTTC.